This TCR beta chain comes out of a study of blood T cell repertoires in COVID-19 (dated by TCRdb to the early 2020s). Turning to the overall study: The collaborator samples originated in the United States, Italy and Spain and spanned the acute and convalescent phases of COVID-19. A de-identified subject ID, COVID-19 status, age in years and sex were almost always included in the sample metadata. Subjects who had been exposed to COVID-19, were actively infected with it, or had recovered from it provided the deeply sampled blood TCRbeta repertoires that made up the dataset. Where available, HLA class I and class II types were taken from metadata supplied by the sample provider and were not determined by assay-based typing. The prospective study material was composed of cDNA or gDNA derived from T cells, B-cell-depleted T cells, or PBMCs. The repertoires were released in a freely available public database meant as a resource for research on the immune response to SARS-CoV-2. The samples were drawn from the first 160 participants of the ongoing ImmuneRACE study and from more than 1,000 subjects provided by 6 global collaborators. The investigation overall reported the following: How much clinical and demographic metadata was included differed by source and by participant, and the metadata was provided uncurated.

On this clone: There is no known antigen for this receptor. No quality values exist for individual bases; no much larger clone is one base distant.

In the prospective study, participants were roughly 18 to 100 years old, resided in approximately 25 geographic areas of the United States, and were enrolled through a virtual design. Cohort assignment in the prospective study relied on participant-reported clinical history from a screening survey and a study questionnaire. Each participant in the prospective study had whole blood, serum and a nasopharyngeal or oropharyngeal swab collected by mobile phlebotomists. Prospective study participants could optionally give additional blood draws and questionnaires over an approximately two-month period. Prospective study blood samples were shipped either frozen or at room temperature before DNA extraction. The immunoSEQ Assay, a bias-controlled multiplex PCR, was used to amplify TCRbeta CDR3 regions from genomic DNA. Processing in the source paper ran as follows. The number of nucleated cells in each sample was estimated from the amplification of reference gene primers within the assay. To quantify the absolute abundance of each unique TCRbeta CDR3 rearrangement, sequence reads were collapsed and filtered. For each sample, productive Simpson clonality was calculated as the square root of Simpson's diversity index across productive rearrangements. TCRdb holds this immuneACCESS table with in-frame rearrangements only. Some clones are missing; in checked studies, unresolved V genes explain under half, and the rest has no known cause. V and J calls plus clone size are reproduced from that table; the DNA served to infer D and trimming. Across this sample there are roughly 260,000 clones, with roughly 89% seen only once. The biggest ten clones account for just over 2.5% of the sample.

Inclusive of the bounding cysteine and phenylalanine, the CDR3 is 16 residues long. The CDR3 DNA has 48 bases and is translated from base 1. Sequences SGHRS (CDR1) and YFSETQ (CDR2) are obtained from the germline V gene. V and J are truncated by 0 bases and 0 bases respectively, leaving an intervening sequence of 10 bases. The rearrangement joined TRBV5-1 to TRBJ1-3; a confident D gene designation cannot be given. The sample consisted of PBMCs or T cells enriched from blood (not recorded which). The receptor was isolated from a young woman with acute COVID-19. CDR3 loop: CASSLERGFSGNTIYF. The nucleotide sequence reads as follows: TGCGCCAGCAGCTTGGAGCGCGGGTTCTCTGGAAACACCATATATTTT.